This TCR beta chain was recorded in a study of cytomegalovirus exposure and HLA in healthy donors. General study findings and limits: A later examination showed that TCR association rates differed by HLA locus, with DRB1 most and HLA-C fewest.

Healthy people donating bone marrow made up the donors. A word on this clone: The target antigen is unknown.

Use of 60 Vbeta and 13 Jbeta primers characterized the PCR. The authors' processing: About 10 million shared chains were among the about 80 million unique TCR beta chains that a later analysis counted. TCRdb's table, derived via immunoSEQ multiplex PCR, lists solely in-frame clones and lacks some. V and J calls and clone size are copied from that table; D and trimming were computed from the DNA. This sample has fewer than 250,000 clones, with about four fifths found just once. Trimming cost V 6 bases and J 6 bases; bases outside gene matches: 7. This CDR3 has 15 residues. Germline loops: CDR1 KGHSH, CDR2 LQKENI.

This receptor was obtained from a man aged 25-40 years in good health and CMV-seronegative. V usage is TRBV18 and J usage is TRBJ2-1; TRBD1 agrees at 11 bases. The sample comprised PBMCs. The CDR3 region is CASSPGGTGGNEQFF. CDR3 DNA: TGTGCCAGCTCCCCCGGGGGGACAGGGGGCAATGAGCAGTTCTTC. Based on the CDR3 plus reference TRBV18 and TRBJ2-1, the full variable domain is NAGVMQNPRHLVRRRGQEARLRCSPMKGHSHVYWYRQLPEEGLKFMVYLQKENIIDESGMPKERFSAEFPKEGPSILRIQQVVRGDSAAYFCASSPGGTGGNEQFFGPGTRLTVL.